These T cell receptor beta chains were read from a single sample in a study of T cell changes during pregnancy in multiple sclerosis. Assay used: immunoSEQ multiplex PCR; TCRdb lists only in-frame clones, some missing. The profile shows about 92,000 clones, more than 90% of them singletons. The sequencing used peripheral blood, collected in the first trimester of pregnancy. The receptors derive from a female donor with multiple sclerosis, enrolled in a pregnancy study. Both conserved end residues are part of each CDR3. D genes are given only for firm matches.

>15|TRBJ2-7|-|TRBV7-6
CASSPSGSSSYEQYF
>13|TRBJ2-2|-|TRBV7-9
CASRTGGTGELFF
>16|TRBJ2-1|-|TRBV6-5
CASSYSKGVSYNEQFF
>14|TRBJ1-1|TRBD1|TRBV25-1
CASSATGLYFEAFF
>13|TRBJ2-3|-|TRBV2
CASRTGGTDTQYF
>13|TRBJ1-2|TRBD1|TRBV9
CASSAQGAYGYTF
>12|TRBJ2-3|-|TRBV7-2
CASKRLGDTQYF
>13|TRBJ2-7|-|TRBV5-6
CASSYGVAYEQYF
>18|TRBJ2-3|TRBD2|TRBV5-1
CASSLSGLAGSSTDTQYF
>15|TRBJ2-2|-|TRBV11-2
CASSLRSTNTGELFF
>13|TRBJ2-7|TRBD1|TRBV11-2
CASSSGGAYEQYF
>13|TRBJ2-5|-|TRBV7-6
CASARDPQETQYF
>12|TRBJ1-2|-|TRBV4-1
CASSSQGGGYTF
>13|TRBJ1-1|-|TRBV10-3
CAISEAGDGEAFF
>15|TRBJ1-1|TRBD1|TRBV19
CASSLRTGGWTEAFF
>13|TRBJ2-7|-|TRBV27
CASSLRGPYEQYF
>14|TRBJ1-5|-|TRBV6-5
CASSLAAGNQPQHF
>17|TRBJ2-1|TRBD1|TRBV28
CASSFFRQGVGGNEQFF
>17|TRBJ2-7|TRBD2|TRBV15
CATSREQGLAGAYEQYF
>14|TRBJ2-1|-|TRBV5-1
CASSLARGDNEQFF
>10|TRBJ2-1|-|TRBV20-1
CSASRQAQFF
>15|TRBJ2-1|-|TRBV19
CASSDSVSSYNEQFF
>15|TRBJ2-5|-|TRBV5-1
CASSLARGGQETQYF
>17|TRBJ2-7|TRBD1|TRBV12-5
CASDTRDRVRGSYEQYF
>17|TRBJ2-5|TRBD1|TRBV23-1
CASSQSSRGQAKETQYF
>15|TRBJ1-5|-|TRBV28
CASSLQGGNNQPQHF
>13|TRBJ2-1|-|TRBV7-9
CASSLASHNEQFF
>14|TRBJ2-3|-|TRBV27
CASSFTGWIDTQYF
>15|TRBJ2-3|-|TRBV5-1
CASSRAGSPGNTQYF
>15|TRBJ2-1|TRBD2|TRBV11-1
CASSDLLAGGEEQFF
>19|TRBJ1-1|-|TRBV4-2
CASSQVRPRGWRGNTEAFF
>15|TRBJ2-7|TRBD2|TRBV9
CASSVASSGKYEQYF
>14|TRBJ2-7|TRBD2|TRBV5-1
CASSWTSGNYEQYF
>13|TRBJ2-2|-|TRBV6-1
CASSERDTGELFF
>16|TRBJ2-2|TRBD1|TRBV28
CASSPTGQGITGELFF
>18|TRBJ2-3|TRBD1|TRBV2
CASSEALWGQGQLDTQYF
>15|TRBJ2-3|TRBD2|TRBV13
CASSLRLAGTDTQYF
>12|TRBJ1-1|TRBD1|TRBV6-5
CASRTGATEAFF
>13|TRBJ1-1|-|TRBV28
CASSTQGNTEAFF
>16|TRBJ2-2|TRBD2|TRBV6-4
CASSVRTSGNPGELFF
>12|TRBJ2-1|-|TRBV5-1
CASSLSGQEQFF
>13|TRBJ2-7|-|TRBV5-1
CASSAPGTYEQYF
>15|TRBJ2-2|TRBD2|TRBV4-1
CASSRLLAGAGELFF
>16|TRBJ1-4|-|TRBV6-4
CASSDSQGHVSDRLFF
>14|TRBJ2-1|-|TRBV4-1
CASSELQVYNEQFF
>16|TRBJ1-2|-|TRBV21-1
CASSMRDSLFDYGYTF
>16|TRBJ2-1|TRBD2|TRBV7-9
CASSLIRAGIRNEQFF
>15|TRBJ2-1|TRBD1|TRBV5-4
CASSDRTGLVDEQFF
>15|TRBJ2-7|TRBD2|TRBV19
CASSISTAGLYEQYF
>17|TRBJ2-1|TRBD2|TRBV13
CASSLENSGSVYNEQFF
>11|TRBJ2-7|-|TRBV20-1
CSASRVDEQYF
>16|TRBJ1-2|-|TRBV5-6
CASSLRTTSGDYGYTF
>17|TRBJ2-1|TRBD2|TRBV2
CASKERPTSGSYNEQFF